This T cell receptor beta chain was sequenced during a study of monozygotic twins with inflammatory bowel disease. TCRdb reanalyzed the 5' RACE reads and collapses them to one entry per CDR3 protein, without DNA. Reported are about 160,000 distinct CDR3 sequences; the ten largest clones contain around 7%. CDR1 and CDR2 from the germline V gene are DFQATT and SNEGSKA (reference sequence). This CDR3 is 14 amino acids long. This chain uses TRBV20-1 with TRBJ1-2; TCRdb lists TRBD1, though no DNA is available to test this call. The sequenced sample consisted of blood. This sequence was found in a human donor with ulcerative colitis or Crohn's disease, or a healthy co-twin of an affected twin (not recorded which). The CDR3: CSARGGQSLYGYTF.